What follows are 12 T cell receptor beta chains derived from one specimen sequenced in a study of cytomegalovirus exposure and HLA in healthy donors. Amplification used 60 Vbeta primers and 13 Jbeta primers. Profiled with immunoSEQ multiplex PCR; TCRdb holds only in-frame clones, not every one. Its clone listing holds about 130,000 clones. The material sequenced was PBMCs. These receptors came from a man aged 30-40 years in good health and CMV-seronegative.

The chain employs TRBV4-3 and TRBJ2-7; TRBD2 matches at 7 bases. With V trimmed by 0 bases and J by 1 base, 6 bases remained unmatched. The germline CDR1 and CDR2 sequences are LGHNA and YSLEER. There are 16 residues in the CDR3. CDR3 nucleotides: TGCGCCAGCAGCCAAGATAGGCTAGCGGAGTCCTACGAGCAGTACTTC. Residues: CASSQDRLAESYEQYF.

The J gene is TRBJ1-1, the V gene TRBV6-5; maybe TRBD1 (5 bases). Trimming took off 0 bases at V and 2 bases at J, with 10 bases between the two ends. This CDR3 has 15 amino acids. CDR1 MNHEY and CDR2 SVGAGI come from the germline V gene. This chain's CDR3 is CASSYSGTGNTEAFF. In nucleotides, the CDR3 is TGTGCCAGCAGTTACTCTGGTACAGGCAACACTGAAGCTTTCTTT.

CDR3 protein: CASSTGGLAGPETQYF. CDR3 nucleotides: TGTGCCAGCAGCACTGGGGGACTAGCGGGACCGGAGACCCAGTACTTC. The chain links TRBV9 to TRBJ2-5; 13 bases agree with TRBD2. This CDR3 is built from 16 residues. The J segment lost 5 bases and the V segment lost 4 bases, leaving 8 bases of the junction unmatched. The germline gives CDR1 SGDLS, CDR2 YYNGEE.

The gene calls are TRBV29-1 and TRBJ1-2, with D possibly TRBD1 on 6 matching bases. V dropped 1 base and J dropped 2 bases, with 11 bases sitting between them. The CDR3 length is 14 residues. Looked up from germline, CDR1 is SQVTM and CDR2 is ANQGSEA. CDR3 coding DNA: TGCAGCGTTGAAGGCGGACAGAGGAACTATGGCTACACCTTC. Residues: CSVEGGQRNYGYTF. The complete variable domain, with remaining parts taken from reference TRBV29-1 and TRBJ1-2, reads SAVISQKPSRDICQRGTSLTIQCQVDSQVTMMFWYRQQPGQSLTLIATANQGSEATYESGFVIDKFPISRPNLTFSTLTVSNMSPEDSSIYLCSVEGGQRNYGYTFGSGTRLTVV.

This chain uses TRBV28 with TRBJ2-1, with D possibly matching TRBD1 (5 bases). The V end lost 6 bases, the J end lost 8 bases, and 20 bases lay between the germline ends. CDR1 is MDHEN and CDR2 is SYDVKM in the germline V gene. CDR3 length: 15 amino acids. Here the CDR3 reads CASSIPTAESDEQFF. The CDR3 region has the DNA TGTGCCAGCAGCATACCGACAGCCGAGAGCGATGAGCAGTTCTTC.

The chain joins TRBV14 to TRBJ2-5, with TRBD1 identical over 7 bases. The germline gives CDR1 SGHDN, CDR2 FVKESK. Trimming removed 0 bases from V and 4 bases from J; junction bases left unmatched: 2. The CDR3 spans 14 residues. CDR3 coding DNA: TGTGCCAGCAGCCAAGACAGGGGGACAGAGACCCAGTACTTC. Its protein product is CASSQDRGTETQYF.

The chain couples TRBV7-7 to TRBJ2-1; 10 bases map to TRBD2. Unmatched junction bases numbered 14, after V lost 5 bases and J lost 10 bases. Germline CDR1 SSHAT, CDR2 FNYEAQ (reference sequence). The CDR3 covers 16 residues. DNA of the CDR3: TGTGCCAGCAGCGTCACTATAGCGGGAGGTCCCTTGGAGCAGTTCTTC. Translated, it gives CASSVTIAGGPLEQFF.

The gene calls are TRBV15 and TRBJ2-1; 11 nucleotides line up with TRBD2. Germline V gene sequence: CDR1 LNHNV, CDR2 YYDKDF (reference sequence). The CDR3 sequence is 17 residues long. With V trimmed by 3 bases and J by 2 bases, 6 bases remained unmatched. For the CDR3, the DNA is TGTGCCACCAGCAGTCTCTTAGCGGGAGGGCCCTACAATGAGCAGTTCTTC. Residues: CATSSLLAGGPYNEQFF.

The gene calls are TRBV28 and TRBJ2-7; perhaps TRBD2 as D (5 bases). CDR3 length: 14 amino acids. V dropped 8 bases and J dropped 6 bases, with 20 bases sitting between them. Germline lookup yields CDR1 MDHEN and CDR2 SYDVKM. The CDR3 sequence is CASGLFQSGVEQYF. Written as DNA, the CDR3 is TGTGCCAGCGGGTTATTCCAGAGCGGTGTCGAGCAGTACTTC.

The CDR3 nucleotides read TGCGCCAGCAGCTCCGGCGGGAGGGAGAACGAGCAGTACTTC. Amino acids: CASSSGGRENEQYF. This sequence joins TRBV5-1 and TRBJ2-7; TRBD2 agrees at 9 bases. This CDR3 has 14 residues. Germline trimming cut 3 bases from V and 5 bases from J; bases unmatched to any gene: 6. Germline V gene lookup returns CDR1 SGHRS and CDR2 YFSETQ. Full variable domain (outside the CDR3, taken from reference TRBV5-1 and TRBJ2-7): KAGVTQTPRYLIKTRGQQVTLSCSPISGHRSVSWYQQTPGQGLQFLFEYFSETQRNKGNFPGRFSGRQFSNSRSEMNVSTLELGDSALYLCASSSGGRENEQYFGPGTRLTVT.

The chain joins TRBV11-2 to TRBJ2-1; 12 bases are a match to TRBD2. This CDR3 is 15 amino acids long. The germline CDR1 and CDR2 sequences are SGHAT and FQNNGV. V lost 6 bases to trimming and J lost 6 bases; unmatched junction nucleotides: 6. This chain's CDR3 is CASSSTSGSVNEQFF. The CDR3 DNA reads TGTGCCAGCAGTTCGACTAGCGGGAGTGTCAATGAGCAGTTCTTC.

DNA for the CDR3: TGTGCCAGCAGCTTAGGGCAGAACAATGAGCAGTTCTTC. It yields the protein CASSLGQNNEQFF. The chain combines TRBV7-9 with TRBJ2-1; no reliable D call. The length of the CDR3 is 13 residues. Trimming shortened V by 1 base and J by 5 bases, and 6 bases separated the two germline ends. The germline gives CDR1 SEHNR, CDR2 FQNEAQ (reference sequence).